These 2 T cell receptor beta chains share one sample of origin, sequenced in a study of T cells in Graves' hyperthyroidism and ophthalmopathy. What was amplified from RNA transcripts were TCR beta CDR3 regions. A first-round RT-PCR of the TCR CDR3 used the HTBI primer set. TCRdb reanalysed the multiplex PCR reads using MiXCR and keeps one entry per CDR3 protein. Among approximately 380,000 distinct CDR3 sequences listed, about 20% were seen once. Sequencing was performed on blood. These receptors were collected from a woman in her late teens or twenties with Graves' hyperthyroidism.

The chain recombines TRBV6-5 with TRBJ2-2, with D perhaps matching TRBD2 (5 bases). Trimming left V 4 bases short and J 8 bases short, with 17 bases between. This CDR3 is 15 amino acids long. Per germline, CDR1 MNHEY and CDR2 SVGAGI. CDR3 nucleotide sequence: TGTGCCAGCAGTTTAGCGAGGGAAGGATTTGGGGAGCTGTTTTTT. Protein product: CASSLAREGFGELFF.

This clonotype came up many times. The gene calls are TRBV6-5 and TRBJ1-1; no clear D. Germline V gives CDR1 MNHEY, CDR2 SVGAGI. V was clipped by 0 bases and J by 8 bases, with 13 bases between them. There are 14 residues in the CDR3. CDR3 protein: CASSYSSLVGEAFF. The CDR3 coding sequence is TGTGCCAGCAGTTACTCTAGTCTGGTGGGAGAAGCTTTCTTT.